Shown below are 15 T cell receptor beta chains from a single sample sequenced in a study of cytomegalovirus exposure and HLA in healthy donors. It was with 60 Vbeta and 13 Jbeta primers that the PCR ran. Here immunoSEQ multiplex PCR was the method, and the copy in TCRdb shows in-frame clones only, minus some. There are about 300,000 clones in the sample; 86% occur only once, and approximately 4.3% lies in the top ten. Specimen: PBMCs. Receptor source: a middle-aged man in good health and CMV-seropositive.

The V and J genes are TRBV2 and TRBJ2-3, with 10 positions matching TRBD2. CDR1 is SNHLY and CDR2 is FYNNEI in the germline V gene. The CDR3 contains 16 residues. V lost 3 bases, J lost 9 bases, and 12 bases stayed unmatched. The CDR3 reads CASSDRSSGGKGTQYF. In DNA form, the CDR3 reads TGTGCCAGCAGTGATCGGTCTAGCGGGGGCAAGGGGACGCAGTATTTT.

The V gene is TRBV18, the J gene TRBJ2-3; unclear D gene. This CDR3 contains 20 residues. Deletions cut 3 bases from V and 0 bases from J, with 25 bases between. Germline V lookup: CDR1 KGHSH, CDR2 LQKENI. The CDR3 is CASSPSLTLTQPSSTDTQYF. CDR3 DNA sequence: TGTGCCAGCTCACCCTCACTTACCCTTACCCAACCTTCTAGCACAGATACGCAGTATTTT.

This clone was seen just once. The chain has TRBV10-1 and TRBJ2-2; 7 bases agree with TRBD2. Germline values: CDR1 WNHNN, CDR2 SYGVQD (reference sequence). The trim removed 4 bases at V and 1 base at J, leaving 3 bases unmatched. This CDR3 is built from 15 residues. This chain's CDR3 is CASSASGENTGELFF. CDR3 nucleotides: TGCGCCAGCAGTGCTAGCGGAGAGAACACCGGGGAGCTGTTTTTT.

The chain uses TRBV27 and TRBJ2-7, with TRBD1 matching 7 bases. This CDR3 spans 17 amino acids. Trimming removed 6 bases from V and 2 bases from J; junction bases left unmatched: 16. Germline CDR1 and CDR2: MNHEY and SMNVEV (reference sequence). In DNA form, the CDR3 reads TGTGCCAGCAGCGGGACAGCAGAAACCGACTCAACCTACGAGCAGTACTTC. Its protein is CASSGTAETDSTYEQYF.

The table lists this clone with a count of one. CDR3 amino acids: CASSEWSGGGNEQFF. The CDR3 DNA follows: TGCGCCAGCAGTGAGTGGAGCGGGGGGGGCAATGAGCAGTTCTTC. J is TRBJ2-1 and V is TRBV10-2; 10 bases align to TRBD2. Germline CDR1 is WSHSY and CDR2 is SAAADI. V was clipped by 1 base and J by 6 bases; unmatched bases: 3. The CDR3 contains 15 residues.

The gene calls are TRBV27 and TRBJ1-5, with D tentatively TRBD1 (6 bases). Between the trimmed V and J ends, which lost 4 bases and 4 bases, there was a span of 11 bases. CDR1 is MNHEY, CDR2 SMNVEV, per germline (reference sequence). CDR3 size: 14 residues. In DNA form, the CDR3 reads TGTGCCAGCAGTTGGGGGCCGGGTAATCAGCCCCAGCATTTT. It is translated as CASSWGPGNQPQHF.

The chain uses TRBV7-2 and TRBJ1-1, with 7 bases matching TRBD1. Looked up from germline, CDR1 is SGHTA and CDR2 is FQGNSA. The CDR3 runs to 19 residues. V lost 0 bases, J lost 0 bases, and 13 bases stayed unmatched. In nucleotides, the CDR3 is TGTGCCAGCAGCTTAGCGAGGTCAAGACAGGGTCTTATGAACACTGAAGCTTTCTTT. Its protein is CASSLARSRQGLMNTEAFF. Supplemented by reference TRBV7-2 and TRBJ1-1, the full variable domain reads GAGVSQSPSNKVTEKGKDVELRCDPISGHTALYWYRQSLGQGLEFLIYFQGNSAPDKSGLPSDRFSAERTGGSVSTLTIQRTQQEDSAVYLCASSLARSRQGLMNTEAFFGQGTRLTVV.

This clone was counted between two and nine times. The chain is built from TRBV7-3 and TRBJ1-1, with D maybe TRBD1 (6 bases). Germline V gene sequence: CDR1 SGHTA, CDR2 FQGTGA. The CDR3 is made up of 14 amino acids. The V and J ends lost 6 bases and 4 bases respectively, with 15 bases between them. CDR3 loop: CASRQQGAGTEAFF. CDR3 in DNA: TGTGCCAGCAGACAACAGGGTGCGGGCACTGAAGCTTTCTTT.

The chain is built from TRBV2 and TRBJ2-7, with 8 positions matching TRBD2. Germline trimming cut 1 base from V and 1 base from J; bases unmatched to any gene: 6. Germline V gene data show CDR1 as SNHLY and CDR2 as FYNNEI. The CDR3 consists of 16 residues. The CDR3 sequence is CASSEVLADTSYEQYF. The CDR3 bases are TGTGCCAGCAGTGAAGTACTAGCGGATACTTCCTACGAGCAGTACTTC.

The chain recombines TRBV9 with TRBJ2-1, with 9 nucleotides matching TRBD1. The germline V gene encodes CDR1 SGDLS and CDR2 YYNGEE. This CDR3 is 15 amino acids long. After removal of 3 bases from V and 6 bases from J, the junction contained 7 bases not matched to a gene. CDR3 sequence (DNA): TGTGCCAGCAGCGAACGGGACAGGGCGGTCAATGAGCAGTTCTTC. Its translation: CASSERDRAVNEQFF.

This clone was recorded only once. The chain recombines TRBV4-3 with TRBJ2-7; TRBD1 matches at 10 bases. The V and J ends lost 4 bases and 5 bases, in that order; junction bases with no gene match: 14. The CDR3 extends over 17 amino acids. Germline V gives CDR1 LGHNA, CDR2 YSLEER. CDR3 sequence (DNA): TGCGCCAGCAGCCCTAACCTTAGGGACAGGGGTTGGGACGAGCAGTACTTC. It translates to CASSPNLRDRGWDEQYF.

This rearrangement joins TRBV7-6 to TRBJ2-7; TRBD2 aligns across 14 bases. Germline CDR1 SGHVS, CDR2 FNYEAQ. The length of the CDR3 is 17 residues. Trimming at V came to 1 base and at J to 0 bases, leaving 2 bases not matched to a gene. In DNA, the CDR3 is TGTGCCAGCAGCTTAGGGACTAGCGGGAGGAGCTCCTACGAGCAGTACTTC. The encoded protein is CASSLGTSGRSSYEQYF.

This clone was seen only a few times. The chain couples TRBV7-3 to TRBJ2-2; weak D call: TRBD1 (6 bases). Germline V gene sequence: CDR1 SGHTA, CDR2 FQGTGA. V lost 3 bases, J lost 1 base, and 9 bases lay in between. The CDR3 consists of 15 residues. The CDR3 nucleotides are TGTGCCAGCAGCTTGGCAGGGGAGAACACCGGGGAGCTGTTTTTT. Translating gives CASSLAGENTGELFF. The whole variable domain, remainder taken from reference TRBV7-3 and TRBJ2-2, is GAGVSQTPSNKVTEKGKYVELRCDPISGHTALYWYRQSLGQGPEFLIYFQGTGAADDSGLPNDRFFAVRPEGSVSTLKIQRTERGDSAVYLCASSLAGENTGELFFGEGSRLTVL.

This clone was seen only a few times. The J gene is TRBJ2-2, the V gene TRBV2; no clear D. Germline lookup yields CDR1 SNHLY and CDR2 FYNNEI. This CDR3 is built from 15 residues. V was trimmed by 6 bases and J by 0 bases, leaving 11 bases between them. The CDR3 spells CASRRSPTNTGELFF. CDR3 coding DNA: TGTGCCAGCAGGCGGTCACCTACGAACACCGGGGAGCTGTTTTTT. Using reference TRBV2 and TRBJ2-2 for the parts outside the CDR3, the full variable domain is EPEVTQTPSHQVTQMGQEVILRCVPISNHLYFYWYRQILGQKVEFLVSFYNNEISEKSEIFDDQFSVERPDGSNFTLKIRSTKLEDSAMYFCASRRSPTNTGELFFGEGSRLTVL.

The rearrangement joins TRBV9 to TRBJ1-2; 12 bases are a match to TRBD1. CDR1 is SGDLS and CDR2 is YYNGEE in the germline V gene. The CDR3 is 14 amino acids. V lost 4 bases, J lost 8 bases, and 6 bases stayed unmatched. CDR3 sequence reads: CASSIRGQGAGYTF. The CDR3 region has the DNA TGTGCCAGCAGCATAAGGGGACAGGGGGCAGGCTACACCTTC.